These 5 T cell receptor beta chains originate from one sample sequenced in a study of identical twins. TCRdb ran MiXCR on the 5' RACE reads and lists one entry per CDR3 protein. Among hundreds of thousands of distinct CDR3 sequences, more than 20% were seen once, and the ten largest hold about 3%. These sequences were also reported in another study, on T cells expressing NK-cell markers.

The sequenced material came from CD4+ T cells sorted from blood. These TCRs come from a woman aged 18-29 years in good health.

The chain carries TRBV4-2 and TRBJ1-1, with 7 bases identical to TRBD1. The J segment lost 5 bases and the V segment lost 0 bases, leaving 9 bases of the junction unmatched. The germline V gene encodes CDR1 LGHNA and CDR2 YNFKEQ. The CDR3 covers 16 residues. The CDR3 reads CASSQDAHRGGTEAFF. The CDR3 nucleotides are TGTGCCAGCAGCCAAGATGCCCACAGGGGTGGGACTGAAGCTTTCTTT.

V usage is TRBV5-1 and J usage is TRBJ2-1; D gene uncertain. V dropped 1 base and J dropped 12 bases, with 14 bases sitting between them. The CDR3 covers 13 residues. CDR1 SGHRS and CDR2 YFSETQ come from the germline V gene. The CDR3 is CASSLIRERGQFF. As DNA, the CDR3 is TGCGCCAGCAGCTTGATTAGGGAACGTGGGCAGTTCTTC.

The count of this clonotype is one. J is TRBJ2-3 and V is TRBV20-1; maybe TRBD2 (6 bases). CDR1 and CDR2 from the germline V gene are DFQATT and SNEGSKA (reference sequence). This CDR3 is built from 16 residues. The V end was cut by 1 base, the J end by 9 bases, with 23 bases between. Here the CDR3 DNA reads TGCAGTGCTAGAGTCCTCCCGAGCGGGCAAAGAGGAACGCAGTATTTT. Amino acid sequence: CSARVLPSGQRGTQYF.

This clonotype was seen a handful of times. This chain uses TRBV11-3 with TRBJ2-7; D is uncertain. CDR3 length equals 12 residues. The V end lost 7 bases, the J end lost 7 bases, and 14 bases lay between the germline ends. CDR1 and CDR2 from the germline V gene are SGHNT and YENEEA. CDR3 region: CASTSGRLEQYF. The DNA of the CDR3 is TGTGCCAGCACTTCCGGCAGGCTGGAGCAGTACTTC.

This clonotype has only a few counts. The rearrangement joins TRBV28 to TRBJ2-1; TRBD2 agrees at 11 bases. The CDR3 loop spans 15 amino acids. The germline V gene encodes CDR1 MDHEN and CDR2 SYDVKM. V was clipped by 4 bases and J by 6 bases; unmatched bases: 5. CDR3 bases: TGTGCCAGCAGTTCCCTAGCGGGGGGCCTCAATGAGCAGTTCTTC. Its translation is CASSSLAGGLNEQFF.